The 27 T cell receptor beta chains below were found in one sample sequenced in a study of T cells in Graves' hyperthyroidism and ophthalmopathy. Using RNA transcripts as the source, TCR beta CDR3 regions were amplified. First-round RT-PCR of the TCR CDR3 relied on the HTBI primer set. TCRdb processed the multiplex PCR reads anew with MiXCR; each CDR3 protein has one entry. The repertoire holds around 350,000 distinct CDR3 sequences, with roughly 15% as singletons. Sequences were obtained from blood. These receptor sequences come from a woman aged 55-75 years with Graves' ophthalmopathy.

DNA for the CDR3: TGTGCCAGCACCGCGGACTCTGGAAACACCATATATTTT. Translating it yields CASTADSGNTIYF. This chain uses TRBV2 with TRBJ1-3, with D unclear. This CDR3 is 13 amino acids long. V was clipped by 7 bases and J by 0 bases, with 7 bases between them. In germline, CDR1 is SNHLY, CDR2 FYNNEI.

This clonotype was seen only a few times. The chain has TRBV27 and TRBJ2-5; 12 bases fit TRBD1. After removal of 6 bases from V and 5 bases from J, the junction contained 10 bases not matched to a gene. Germline loops: CDR1 MNHEY, CDR2 SMNVEV (reference sequence). This CDR3 has 16 amino acids. The CDR3 sequence is CASSPLGGQGAETQYF. The CDR3 nucleotides are TGTGCCAGCAGCCCACTCGGGGGACAGGGGGCTGAGACCCAGTACTTC.

This clonotype has just a few counts. V and J are TRBV3-1 and TRBJ1-6; no clear D gene. This CDR3 is 12 amino acids long. Per the germline V gene, CDR1 is LGHDT and CDR2 is YNNKEL (reference sequence). V was shortened by 3 bases and J by 14 bases, with 11 bases between the two germline ends. The chain's CDR3 is CASSQGWDSLHF. As DNA, the CDR3 is TGTGCCAGCAGCCAGGGGTGGGATTCCCTCCACTTT.

This clonotype was counted ten times or more. The chain is built from TRBV20-1 and TRBJ2-1, with 8 bases fitting TRBD2. From germline, CDR1 is DFQATT and CDR2 SNEGSKA (reference sequence). This CDR3 has 15 amino acids. The V and J ends lost 3 bases and 4 bases, in that order; junction bases with no gene match: 8. CDR3 sequence reads: CSARVGAGAYNEQFF. The CDR3 nucleotides are TGCAGTGCTAGGGTAGGAGCGGGGGCGTACAATGAGCAGTTCTTC.

This clonotype occurred many times. The J gene is TRBJ2-2, the V gene TRBV29-1, with 7 positions matching TRBD1. Germline V CDR1 and CDR2: SQVTM, ANQGSEA. Unmatched junction bases numbered 8, after V lost 4 bases and J lost 3 bases. This CDR3 contains 15 residues. As DNA, the CDR3 is TGCAGCGTTGTTTCCGGGACAGCCCACACCGGGGAGCTGTTTTTT. Translation: CSVVSGTAHTGELFF.

Ten or more counts support this clonotype. V is TRBV27 and J is TRBJ2-1; perhaps TRBD2 as D (5 bases). Per the germline V gene, CDR1 is MNHEY and CDR2 is SMNVEV (reference sequence). CDR3 length equals 15 residues. The V and J ends lost 2 bases and 6 bases respectively, with 14 bases between them. The CDR3 nucleotides are TGTGCCAGCAGTTTACTGACACCCGGGGTCAATGAGCAGTTCTTC. Protein product: CASSLLTPGVNEQFF.

This clonotype was detected only a few times. The V call is TRBV20-1, the J call TRBJ2-7, with 9 bases aligning to TRBD2. The germline gives CDR1 DFQATT, CDR2 SNEGSKA (reference sequence). This CDR3 is built from 13 residues. The J segment lost 5 bases and the V segment lost 3 bases, leaving 5 bases of the junction unmatched. The CDR3 region is CSARVAGVNEQYF. CDR3 DNA sequence: TGCAGTGCTAGGGTAGCGGGAGTCAACGAGCAGTACTTC.

At least ten counts were recorded for this clonotype. DNA for the CDR3: TGCGCCAGCAGTGGGGACCGAACTGAAGCTTTCTTT. Amino acids: CASSGDRTEAFF. V gene TRBV10-1 combines with J gene TRBJ1-1; the D gene is possibly TRBD1 (5 bases). Trimming shortened V by 4 bases and J by 5 bases, and 8 bases separated the two germline ends. Germline CDR1 WNHNN, CDR2 SYGVQD (reference sequence). The CDR3 has 12 residues.

This clonotype was picked up many times. This chain uses TRBV12-3 or TRBV12-4 with TRBJ2-7; D might be TRBD2 (5 bases). The CDR3 contains 15 residues. Trimming pared 6 bases from V and 5 bases from J, leaving 20 bases between. The CDR3: CASRELGGSSHEQYF. DNA for the CDR3: TGTGCCAGCAGAGAGCTCGGAGGTAGTTCCCACGAGCAGTACTTC.

The chain combines TRBV28 with TRBJ2-7; TRBD2 aligns across 10 bases. V lost 3 bases to trimming and J lost 4 bases; unmatched junction nucleotides: 9. In germline, CDR1 is MDHEN, CDR2 SYDVKM. This CDR3 is 16 amino acids long. The CDR3 DNA sequence: TGTGCCAGCAGTTTGGTGTGGCTAGCGGGAGAGTACGAGCAGTACTTC. Protein sequence: CASSLVWLAGEYEQYF.

Comments on this clonotype: A read error may be the cause here, since a much bigger clone is one base away. This rearrangement joins TRBV12-3 or TRBV12-4 to TRBJ2-5, with 8 bases lining up with TRBD2. V trimming: 7 bases; J trimming: 0 bases; junction bases outside the gene matches: 10. The CDR3 runs 16 residues. This CDR3 reads CASMGGRTLHQETQYF. CDR3 in DNA: TGTGCCAGCATGGGCGGGAGGACCTTGCACCAAGAGACCCAGTACTTC.

This clonotype was picked up many times. V usage is TRBV5-1 and J usage is TRBJ2-1; D remains unclear. With 4 bases removed from V and 0 bases from J, the gap between germline ends came to 17 bases. Germline CDR1 reads SGHRS; CDR2 reads YFSETQ. CDR3 size: 17 residues. The CDR3 here is CASSTTISQSSYNEQFF. Written as DNA, the CDR3 is TGCGCCAGCAGCACCACCATCTCCCAGAGCTCCTACAATGAGCAGTTCTTC.

This clonotype was picked up many times. This chain connects TRBV7-2 to TRBJ2-5, with 7 nucleotides matching TRBD2. The CDR3 has 15 residues. Losses at the gene ends were 5 bases for V and 4 bases for J; bases not matched to a gene: 10. Per the germline V gene, CDR1 is SGHTA and CDR2 is FQGNSA. DNA for the CDR3: TGTGCCAGCAGCCGCAAGCGGGATGGGAGAGAGACCCAGTACTTC. It translates to CASSRKRDGRETQYF.

This clonotype has ten or more counts. J is TRBJ1-5 and V is TRBV20-1; D might be TRBD1 (6 bases). CDR1 and CDR2 (germline): DFQATT, SNEGSKA (reference sequence). The CDR3 length is 12 residues. V was cut by 3 bases and J by 7 bases, with 10 bases left in between. CDR3 DNA: TGCAGTGCTAGTGGGGGCGCGCAGCCCCAGCATTTT. Translation gives CSASGGAQPQHF.

This clonotype was observed many times. The V gene is TRBV13, the J gene TRBJ1-1; TRBD1 might be the D (6 bases). Trimming removed 5 bases from V and 8 bases from J, with 18 bases in between. This CDR3 contains 14 residues. Germline-derived CDR1 and CDR2 are PRHDT and FYEKMQ (reference sequence). CDR3 bases: TGTGCCAGCAGCAAGCGGACAGTCGGACGCGAAGCTTTCTTT. It encodes CASSKRTVGREAFF.

This clonotype came up many times. The chain combines TRBV2 with TRBJ1-5; D is perhaps TRBD1 (5 bases). Looked up from germline, CDR1 is SNHLY and CDR2 is FYNNEI. The V end was cut by 6 bases, the J end by 0 bases, with 9 bases between. The CDR3 runs 14 residues. The CDR3 spells CASSQQGSNQPQHF. As DNA, the CDR3 is TGTGCCAGCAGCCAGCAGGGTAGCAATCAGCCCCAGCATTTT.

The gene calls are TRBV19 and TRBJ1-4, with D tentatively TRBD1 (5 bases). This CDR3 has 14 amino acids. The germline V gene has CDR1 LNHDA and CDR2 SQIVND (reference sequence). V gave up 6 bases and J gave up 8 bases, with 16 bases separating them. Written as DNA, the CDR3 is TGTGCCAGTAGGATCGGGAACCGGGGGGAAAAACTGTTTTTT. Protein: CASRIGNRGEKLFF.

This clonotype has a handful of counts. The chain employs TRBV7-2 and TRBJ2-7; 8 positions agree with TRBD2. The junction had 10 bases not matched to a gene; V was cut back by 1 base and J by 2 bases. The CDR3 has 17 amino acids. In germline, CDR1 is SGHTA, CDR2 FQGNSA. The CDR3 region is CASSLGGGGAGAYEQYF. CDR3 sequence (DNA): TGTGCCAGCAGCTTAGGGGGGGGGGGAGCGGGAGCCTACGAGCAGTACTTC.

This clonotype occurred a few times. The J gene is TRBJ2-5, the V gene TRBV28; D perhaps matches TRBD2 (5 bases). Germline-derived CDR1 and CDR2 are MDHEN and SYDVKM. The CDR3 length is 14 residues. Trimming took 3 bases from V and 2 from J, leaving 10 bases between them. The CDR3: CASSFYSGQETQYF. CDR3 in DNA: TGTGCCAGCAGTTTCTATTCGGGGCAAGAGACCCAGTACTTC. Using reference TRBV28 and TRBJ2-5 for the parts outside the CDR3, the full variable domain is DVKVTQSSRYLVKRTGEKVFLECVQDMDHENMFWYRQDPGLGLRLIYFSYDVKMKEKGDIPEGYSVSREKKERFSLILESASTNQTSMYLCASSFYSGQETQYFGPGTRLLVL.

In this sample, this clonotype turned up a few times. The chain is built from TRBV28 and TRBJ2-7; TRBD1 matches at 8 bases. CDR3 size: 13 residues. Germline assignment: CDR1 MDHEN and CDR2 SYDVKM. V lost 5 bases and J lost 5; bases outside the gene matches: 5. CDR3 DNA: TGTGCCAGCAGTGACAGGGGCTTACACGAGCAGTACTTC. Translated, it gives CASSDRGLHEQYF.

The table lists this clonotype with many counts. This chain uses TRBV6-1 with TRBJ1-2; D is perhaps TRBD1 (5 bases). Trimming stripped 3 bases from V and 4 bases from J, with 9 bases between. CDR3 length: 13 residues. Looked up from germline, CDR1 is MNHNS and CDR2 is SASEGT. In nucleotides, the CDR3 is TGTGCCAGCAGTGATGTAGGGGCCTATGGCTACACCTTC. The encoded protein is CASSDVGAYGYTF.

In its sample, this clonotype was seen many times. The rearrangement uses TRBV3-1 and TRBJ2-7; D is unresolved. Per germline, CDR1 LGHDT and CDR2 YNNKEL (reference sequence). The CDR3 is made up of 11 amino acids. Trimming removed 2 bases at V and 5 bases at J, with 4 bases between. CDR3 sequence (DNA): TGTGCCAGCAGCCAACGGGACGAGCAGTACTTC. Translated: CASSQRDEQYF.

In this sample, this clonotype turned up a few times. This rearrangement joins TRBV5-1 to TRBJ2-1; a possible D gene is TRBD2 (6 bases). This CDR3 contains 14 residues. Trimming stripped 1 base from V and 4 bases from J, with 9 bases between. CDR1 and CDR2 from the germline V gene are SGHRS and YFSETQ. CDR3 protein: CASSLRESYNEQFF. CDR3 bases: TGCGCCAGCAGCTTGCGGGAGTCTTACAATGAGCAGTTCTTC.

Ten or more counts support this clonotype. The chain links TRBV28 to TRBJ1-2, with 9 nucleotides matching TRBD1. Germline values: CDR1 MDHEN, CDR2 SYDVKM. The V gene end was trimmed by 4 bases and the J gene end by 3 bases; junction bases not matched to a gene: 6. This CDR3 is built from 15 residues. This chain's CDR3 is CASSSPGQGDYGYTF. For the CDR3, the DNA is TGTGCCAGCAGTTCTCCGGGACAGGGTGACTATGGCTACACCTTC.

In its sample, this clonotype was seen many times. The chain couples TRBV28 to TRBJ1-1, with D unresolved. The germline V and J ends were trimmed by 8 bases and 5 bases, with 9 bases remaining between them. The V gene's germline CDR1 is MDHEN and CDR2 SYDVKM. This CDR3 region has 11 residues. CDR3 nucleotides: TGTGCCAGCGGCTCGAGGACTGAAGCTTTCTTT. Its translation: CASGSRTEAFF. Based on the CDR3 plus reference TRBV28 and TRBJ1-1, the full variable domain is DVKVTQSSRYLVKRTGEKVFLECVQDMDHENMFWYRQDPGLGLRLIYFSYDVKMKEKGDIPEGYSVSREKKERFSLILESASTNQTSMYLCASGSRTEAFFGQGTRLTVV.

This chain connects TRBV5-1 to TRBJ2-1; D is ambiguous. There are 15 residues in the CDR3. Trimming cost V 0 bases and J 4 bases, with 11 bases left between them. Germline lookup yields CDR1 SGHRS and CDR2 YFSETQ. The CDR3 region has the DNA TGCGCCAGCAGCTTGGAGGGCGGAGTTTACAATGAGCAGTTCTTC. Its protein is CASSLEGGVYNEQFF. Supplemented by reference TRBV5-1 and TRBJ2-1, the full variable domain reads KAGVTQTPRYLIKTRGQQVTLSCSPISGHRSVSWYQQTPGQGLQFLFEYFSETQRNKGNFPGRFSGRQFSNSRSEMNVSTLELGDSALYLCASSLEGGVYNEQFFGPGTRLTVL.

About this clonotype: This may be a read error, as it is one base from a much larger clone. This chain joins TRBV5-1 and TRBJ2-2, with D perhaps TRBD1 or TRBD2 (6 bases each). The CDR3 runs 17 residues. Germline V gene sequence: CDR1 SGHRS, CDR2 YFSETQ. Trimming removed 2 bases at V and 4 bases at J, with 18 bases between. In DNA, the CDR3 is TGCGCCAGCAGCTTCCGCCCCGAACAGGGAGGCACCGGGGAGCTGTTTTTT. This gives the protein CASSFRPEQGGTGELFF.